Listed here are 8 T cell receptor beta chains from one sample, sequenced in a study of cytomegalovirus exposure and HLA in healthy donors. Libraries were prepared by immunoSEQ multiplex PCR; TCRdb keeps only in-frame clonotypes and omits some of them. The table includes about 160,000 clones, roughly nine tenths detected once. The sample consisted of PBMCs. These receptors originate from a woman aged 25 to 39 in good health and CMV-seronegative.

V gene TRBV7-2 combines with J gene TRBJ1-1, with a possible D match to TRBD1 (6 bases). Trimming removed 1 base at V and 7 bases at J, with 16 bases between. Germline V gene data show CDR1 as SGHTA and CDR2 as FQGNSA. The CDR3 contains 15 residues. The CDR3 is CASSLVAGALNEAFF. As DNA, the CDR3 is TGTGCCAGCAGCTTAGTAGCGGGGGCACTGAATGAAGCTTTCTTT.

The J gene is TRBJ2-5, the V gene TRBV28; 7 bases map to TRBD1. V lost 4 bases, J lost 4 bases, and 12 bases stayed unmatched. The germline gives CDR1 MDHEN, CDR2 SYDVKM. The CDR3 spans 16 residues. The CDR3 nucleotides read TGTGCCAGCAGTTCCTCTTTTCCAGGGGGTTTAGAGACCCAGTACTTC. Translated: CASSSSFPGGLETQYF.

This chain joins TRBV5-4 and TRBJ2-1, with 10 nucleotides matching TRBD1. CDR1 is SGHNT and CDR2 is YYREEE in the germline V gene (reference sequence). The length of the CDR3 is 15 residues. V lost 0 bases, J lost 5 bases, and 2 bases stayed unmatched. The CDR3 nucleotides read TGTGCCAGCAGCTTGGGACAGGGGGCAGACAATGAGCAGTTCTTC. Its protein is CASSLGQGADNEQFF.

This chain uses TRBV18 with TRBJ2-3; 7 bases line up with TRBD2. The CDR3 contains 16 residues. In germline, CDR1 is KGHSH, CDR2 LQKENI. V was clipped by 0 bases and J by 1 base; unmatched bases: 4. CDR3 residues: CASSPPAGEGTDTQYF. CDR3 coding DNA: TGTGCCAGCTCACCACCGGCGGGAGAAGGCACAGATACGCAGTATTTT.

This clone was found a few times. The chain is built from TRBV4-2 and TRBJ2-2; 14 bases are shared with TRBD2. Losses at the gene ends were 3 bases for V and 6 bases for J; bases not matched to a gene: 0. The CDR3 length is 15 residues. Germline CDR1 LGHNA, CDR2 YNFKEQ. The CDR3 here is CASSQTSGGAGELFF. DNA for the CDR3: TGTGCCAGCAGCCAGACTAGCGGGGGGGCCGGGGAGCTGTTTTTT.

The chain joins TRBV7-9 to TRBJ2-1; D is ambiguous. Trimming removed 1 base at V and 9 bases at J, with 10 bases between. CDR1 and CDR2 (germline): SEHNR, FQNEAQ (reference sequence). The CDR3 sequence is 13 residues long. CDR3 DNA sequence: TGTGCCAGCAGCTTAGGACGGATTCCTGAGCAGTTCTTC. Translating it yields CASSLGRIPEQFF.

The table lists this clone with a few counts. The rearrangement joins TRBV2 to TRBJ1-1, with D possibly TRBD1 on 6 matching bases. CDR1 SNHLY and CDR2 FYNNEI come from the germline V gene. The V end was cut by 9 bases, the J end by 0 bases, with 8 bases between. This CDR3 spans 12 amino acids. CDR3 loop: CASGQLNTEAFF. The CDR3 DNA follows: TGTGCCAGTGGACAGTTGAACACTGAAGCTTTCTTT.

The CDR3 loop reads CASSLSSGMNYEQYF. For the CDR3, the DNA is TGTGCCAGCAGCTTATCTAGCGGGATGAACTACGAGCAGTACTTC. This chain uses TRBV7-6 with TRBJ2-7, with 9 bases fitting TRBD2. Germline V lookup: CDR1 SGHVS, CDR2 FNYEAQ. This CDR3 is 15 amino acids long. J gave up 3 bases and V 2 bases, and 5 bases lay outside the gene matches.